The source of this TCR beta chain is a study of OX40 agonist ivuxolimab in advanced cancers. Study-wide results and limits: With doses of 0.1 to 3.0 mg/kg, CD4+ and CD8+ blood T cells had undergone clonal expansion by week 6.

TCRdb's copy holds only in-frame clones and misses some; the assay was immunoSEQ multiplex PCR. This table has about 58,000 clones, over 65% appearing once. Regarding this clone: What it binds is not known.

The TCR comes from an adult with an advanced solid tumor such as melanoma, head and neck, liver or kidney cancer. The sample in question was CD4+ or CD8+ T cells sorted from blood, obtained in a trial of the OX40 agonist ivuxolimab.

CDR3 amino acids: CASSFGRVETQYF. In DNA form, the CDR3 reads TGTGCCAGCAGCTTTGGCAGGGTGGAGACCCAGTACTTC. The genes are TRBV5-6 and TRBJ2-5; the D gene is possibly TRBD1 (5 bases). Germline assignment: CDR1 SGHDT and CDR2 YYEEEE. The V and J ends lost 2 bases and 5 bases respectively, with 10 bases between them. The CDR3 is 13 residues long.